This T cell receptor beta chain stems from a study of regulatory T cells in long-lasting Graves disease. Through Arm-PCR of CDR3 regions and iRepertoire HTBI primers, TCR beta libraries were built. TCRdb independently ran MiXCR on the multiplex PCR reads; one entry per CDR3 protein. The sample has 440,000 or so distinct CDR3 sequences; around 15% are singletons. Time point noted: newly diagnosed GD, antithyroid drugs for less than 3 months. With RNA extracted from PBMCs as input, the TCR library was made. This CDR3 contains 15 residues. V lost 3 bases to trimming and J lost 4 bases, with 12 bases between them. Per the germline V gene, CDR1 is LNHDA and CDR2 is SQIVND (reference sequence). The sample was also linked to a second study, of T cells in Graves' hyperthyroidism and ophthalmopathy.

The clonotype originates from a woman in her twenties or thirties with Graves disease. The sample was peripheral blood mononuclear cells (PBMCs), taken at new diagnosis, from a patient treated with antithyroid drugs. The chain recombines TRBV19 with TRBJ2-2; TRBD2 might be the D (6 bases). The chain's CDR3 is CASSIFRESTGELFF. CDR3 sequence (DNA): TGTGCCAGTAGTATTTTCCGGGAGAGCACCGGGGAGCTGTTTTTT.